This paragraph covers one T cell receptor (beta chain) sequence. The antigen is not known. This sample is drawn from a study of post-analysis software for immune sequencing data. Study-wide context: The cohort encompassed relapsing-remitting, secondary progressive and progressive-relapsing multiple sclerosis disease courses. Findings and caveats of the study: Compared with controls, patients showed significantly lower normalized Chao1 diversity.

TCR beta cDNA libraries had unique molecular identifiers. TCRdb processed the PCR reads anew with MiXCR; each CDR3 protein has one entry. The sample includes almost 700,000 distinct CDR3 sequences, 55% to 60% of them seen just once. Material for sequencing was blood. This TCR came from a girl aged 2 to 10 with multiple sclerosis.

CDR3 nucleotide sequence: TGCAGTGCTTCAACGACTAGCGGGAGGAGGAACGAGCAGTACTTC. Protein product: CSASTTSGRRNEQYF. The chain links TRBV20-1 to TRBJ2-4; TRBD2 aligns across 13 bases. Judging by the DNA end, TRBJ2-7 fits better; the J call may be wrong. Germline CDR1 DFQATT, CDR2 SNEGSKA (reference sequence). The CDR3 contains 15 residues.